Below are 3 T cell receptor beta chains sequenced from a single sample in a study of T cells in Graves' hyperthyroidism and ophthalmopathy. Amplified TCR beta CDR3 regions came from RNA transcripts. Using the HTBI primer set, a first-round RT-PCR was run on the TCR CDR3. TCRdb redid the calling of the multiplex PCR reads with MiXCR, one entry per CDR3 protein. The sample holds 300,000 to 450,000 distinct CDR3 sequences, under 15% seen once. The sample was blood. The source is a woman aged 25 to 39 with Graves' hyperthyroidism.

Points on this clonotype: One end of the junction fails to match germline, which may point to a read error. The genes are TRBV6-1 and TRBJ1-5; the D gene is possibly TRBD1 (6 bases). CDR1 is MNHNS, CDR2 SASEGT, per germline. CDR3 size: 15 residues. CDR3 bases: TGTGCCTGCAGTGGCCCGACAGGTAGCAATCAGCCCCAGCATTTT. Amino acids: CACSGPTGSNQPQHF.

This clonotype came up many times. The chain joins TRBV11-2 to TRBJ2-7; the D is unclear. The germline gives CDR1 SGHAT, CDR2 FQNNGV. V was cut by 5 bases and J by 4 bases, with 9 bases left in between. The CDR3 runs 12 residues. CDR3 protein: CASSGLAYEQYF. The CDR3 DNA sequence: TGTGCCAGCAGCGGTCTGGCGTACGAGCAGTACTTC.

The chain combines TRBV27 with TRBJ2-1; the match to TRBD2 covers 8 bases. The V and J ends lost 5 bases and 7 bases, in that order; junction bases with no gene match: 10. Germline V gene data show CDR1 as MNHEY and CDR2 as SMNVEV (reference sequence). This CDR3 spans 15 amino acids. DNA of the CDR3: TGTGCCAGCAGTAAAGAACCGGGACTAGGAAATGAGCAGTTCTTC. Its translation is CASSKEPGLGNEQFF.